Presented here are 31 T cell receptor beta chains from one specimen sequenced in a study of T cells in Graves' hyperthyroidism and ophthalmopathy (dated by TCRdb to the late 2010s). The library was made by multiplex PCR. The sample was run on an Illumina HiSeq 2000. The TCR beta CDR3 regions were amplified from the RNA transcripts. The TCR CDR3 was subjected to a first round of RT-PCR using the HTBI primer set and the Qiagen OneStep RT-PCR kit. The public reads were run again by TCRdb, first through fastp at Q25 and then through MiXCR, and only productive beta chains were kept. Entries are consolidated by CDR3 protein sequence, retaining the most common genes and DNA. The sample table lists more than 500,000 distinct CDR3 sequences, around 50% of them with a count of one. The ten biggest clones cover 44% of the sample. The specimen was peripheral blood or thyroid tissue (not recorded which). These receptors all come from an adult woman with Graves' disease, either hyperthyroidism or ophthalmopathy (not recorded which).

The chain couples TRBV5-1 to TRBJ1-5; D remains unclear. V was clipped by 0 bases and J by 9 bases, with 13 bases between them. This CDR3 region has 14 residues. Germline CDR1 is SGHRS and CDR2 is YFSETQ. The CDR3 loop is CASSLGEGLGPQHF. In DNA form, the CDR3 reads TGCGCCAGCAGCTTGGGGGAGGGTTTAGGGCCCCAGCATTTT.

This chain uses TRBV7-9 with TRBJ1-5; no definite D call. Germline V CDR1 and CDR2: SEHNR, FQNEAQ (reference sequence). The CDR3 consists of 13 residues. The germline V and J ends were trimmed by 1 base and 9 bases, with 10 bases remaining between them. The CDR3 nucleotides are TGTGCCAGCAGCTTAGGGGAGGCATGGCCCCAGCATTTT. Amino acid sequence: CASSLGEAWPQHF.

This chain uses TRBV19 with TRBJ1-1, with 10 bases lining up with TRBD1. CDR3 length: 14 residues. In germline, CDR1 is LNHDA, CDR2 SQIVND (reference sequence). Trimming at V came to 7 bases and at J to 4 bases, leaving 6 bases not matched to a gene. The CDR3: CASNPGQGSTEAFF. CDR3 nucleotides: TGTGCCAGTAACCCGGGACAGGGGAGCACTGAAGCTTTCTTT.

This rearrangement joins TRBV27 to TRBJ2-7, with 8 positions matching TRBD1. After removal of 2 bases from V and 1 base from J, the junction contained 10 bases not matched to a gene. The CDR3 loop spans 17 amino acids. Germline loops: CDR1 MNHEY, CDR2 SMNVEV (reference sequence). CDR3 residues: CASSLIPRTGLSYEQYF. The CDR3 DNA sequence: TGTGCCAGCAGTTTAATACCCCGGACAGGGTTATCCTACGAGCAGTACTTC.

This clonotype was recorded a few times. V and J are TRBV10-3 and TRBJ1-5; D is uncertain. V lost 2 bases and J 6 bases, leaving 5 bases between the germline ends. Germline V gene sequence: CDR1 ENHRY, CDR2 SYGVKD. The CDR3 runs 12 residues. CDR3 protein: CAISEPGQPQHF. The CDR3 coding sequence is TGTGCCATCAGTGAGCCGGGTCAGCCCCAGCATTTT.

In its sample, this clonotype was seen many times. The rearrangement uses TRBV29-1 and TRBJ2-7; D possibly corresponds to TRBD2 (6 bases). The CDR3 length is 14 residues. In germline, CDR1 is SQVTM, CDR2 ANQGSEA. V lost 4 bases and J lost 2, with 15 bases in between. The CDR3 nucleotides read TGCAGCGTTGGCGTCCGGAGGGCCCCCTACGAGCAGTACTTC. This encodes CSVGVRRAPYEQYF.

The count of this clonotype is one. This sequence may be a read error, since a much larger clone differs from it by one base. The chain carries TRBV5-6 and TRBJ1-2; D not resolved. The CDR3 runs 12 residues. The germline gives CDR1 SGHDT, CDR2 YYEEEE. Trimming left V 4 bases short and J 12 bases short, with 16 bases between. The CDR3 region is CASSRPGVGHTF. In DNA form, the CDR3 reads TGTGCCAGCAGCCGCCCCGGAGTCGGCCACACCTTC.

Worth noting for this clonotype: This could be a read error, since a much larger clone is one nucleotide away. The rearrangement joins TRBV10-3 to TRBJ1-2; the match to TRBD1 covers 10 bases. Trimming took 5 bases from V and 6 from J; bases not matched to a gene: 6. CDR1 and CDR2 from the germline V gene are ENHRY and SYGVKD. This CDR3 region has 14 residues. DNA of the CDR3: TGTGCCATCAGTCAATCGGGACAGGGGAATGGCTACACCTTC. As protein: CAISQSGQGNGYTF.

This clonotype was detected only a few times. A much larger clone differs from this one at a single base, so this may be a read error. The gene calls are TRBV2 and TRBJ2-7; tentatively, D is TRBD1 or TRBD2 (5 bases each). The CDR3 is 14 residues long. CDR1 and CDR2 (germline): SNHLY, FYNNEI. Here the CDR3 DNA reads TGTGCCAGCAGCCCGGGACCCAGGGCCTACGGGCAGTACTTC. Protein sequence: CASSPGPRAYGQYF.

This clonotype has ten or more counts. The chain recombines TRBV6-5 with TRBJ1-5, with D unclear. Germline values: CDR1 MNHEY, CDR2 SVGAGI. CDR3 length: 13 amino acids. Trimming shortened V by 6 bases and J by 4 bases, and 10 bases separated the two germline ends. The DNA of the CDR3 is TGTGCCAGCAGGCCCGGACGGAATCAGCCCCAGCATTTT. Its translation is CASRPGRNQPQHF.

The sample holds many counts of this clonotype. The chain has TRBV5-1 and TRBJ1-1, with D unclear. This CDR3 has 14 residues. The V gene lost 0 bases and the J gene lost 0 bases, with 6 bases spanning the gap. Germline loops: CDR1 SGHRS, CDR2 YFSETQ. CDR3 bases: TGCGCCAGCAGCTTGGCCAGATTGAACACTGAAGCTTTCTTT. This translates into CASSLARLNTEAFF.

The gene calls are TRBV20-1 and TRBJ1-1; D uncertain. CDR1 and CDR2 from the germline V gene are DFQATT and SNEGSKA (reference sequence). The CDR3 length is 12 residues. The V and J ends lost 5 bases and 4 bases respectively, with 11 bases between them. The CDR3 region is CSAGSTRTEAFF. DNA for the CDR3: TGCAGTGCTGGAAGCACGCGCACTGAAGCTTTCTTT.

Only a few counts were recorded for this clonotype. V gene TRBV29-1 combines with J gene TRBJ1-1, with D uncertain. The V and J ends lost 4 bases and 0 bases respectively, with 6 bases between them. Per the germline V gene, CDR1 is SQVTM and CDR2 is ANQGSEA. The CDR3 extends over 12 amino acids. The CDR3 bases are TGCAGCGTTGGACGGCTGAACACTGAAGCTTTCTTT. Encoded protein: CSVGRLNTEAFF. Based on the CDR3 plus reference TRBV29-1 and TRBJ1-1, the full variable domain is SAVISQKPSRDICQRGTSLTIQCQVDSQVTMMFWYRQQPGQSLTLIATANQGSEATYESGFVIDKFPISRPNLTFSTLTVSNMSPEDSSIYLCSVGRLNTEAFFGQGTRLTVV.

The V and J genes are TRBV5-1 and TRBJ1-1, with no clear D. With 0 bases removed from V and 3 bases from J, the gap between germline ends came to 6 bases. The CDR3 runs 13 residues. Germline V gene lookup returns CDR1 SGHRS and CDR2 YFSETQ. CDR3 residues: CASSLAVDTEAFF. The CDR3 DNA is TGCGCCAGCAGCTTGGCCGTGGACACTGAAGCTTTCTTT.

This chain uses TRBV10-3 with TRBJ2-2, with D hard to call. V shed 0 bases and J shed 1 base, with 9 bases lying between them. The CDR3 covers 16 residues. Germline V gene lookup returns CDR1 ENHRY and CDR2 SYGVKD. The CDR3, as DNA: TGTGCCATCAGTGAGTCGATTTGGAGGAACACCGGGGAGCTGTTTTTT. This gives the protein CAISESIWRNTGELFF.

This chain joins TRBV14 and TRBJ1-3, with a weak D call TRBD1 (5 bases). V was clipped by 3 bases and J by 2 bases, with 11 bases between them. The germline V gene encodes CDR1 SGHDN and CDR2 FVKESK. The CDR3 covers 15 residues. The DNA for the CDR3 is TGTGCCAGCAGCCATCACGTCAGGGCTGGAAACACCATATATTTT. It is translated as CASSHHVRAGNTIYF.

The gene calls are TRBV7-9 and TRBJ2-7; D is undetermined. CDR1 and CDR2 (germline): SEHNR, FQNEAQ (reference sequence). The CDR3 length is 13 residues. Deletions cut 5 bases from V and 5 bases from J, with 13 bases between. The CDR3 here is CASSLMIQDEQYF. The DNA for the CDR3 is TGTGCCAGCAGCCTTATGATCCAGGACGAGCAGTACTTC.

V gene TRBV29-1 combines with J gene TRBJ1-2; D call uncertain. Germline CDR1 SQVTM, CDR2 ANQGSEA. CDR3 length equals 11 residues. Trimming cost V 5 bases and J 3 bases, with 7 bases left between them. The CDR3 reads CSVSSDYGYTF. In DNA form, the CDR3 reads TGCAGCGTTTCTTCGGACTATGGCTACACCTTC.

This clonotype was observed many times. V usage is TRBV7-9 and J usage is TRBJ2-5; 12 bases match TRBD1. CDR1 SEHNR and CDR2 FQNEAQ come from the germline V gene (reference sequence). J lost 6 bases, V lost 0 bases, and 14 bases had no gene match. This CDR3 contains 19 residues. This CDR3 reads CASSLAPLSGTGGRKTQYF. As DNA, the CDR3 is TGTGCCAGCAGCTTAGCCCCTCTATCCGGGACAGGGGGCAGAAAGACCCAGTACTTC.

Worth noting for this clonotype: Its ends do not fully match the called genes, so a read error is possible. This CDR3 is CASSLGRAGKETQYF. CDR3 in DNA: TGTGCTAGCAGCTTGGGCCGTGCGGGAAAAGAGACCCAGTACTTC. The chain couples TRBV7-2 to TRBJ2-5, with D perhaps matching TRBD2 (6 bases). Germline CDR1 SGHTA, CDR2 FQGNSA. The CDR3 length is 15 residues. Full variable domain (outside the CDR3, taken from reference TRBV7-2 and TRBJ2-5): GAGVSQSPSNKVTEKGKDVELRCDPISGHTALYWYRQSLGQGLEFLIYFQGNSAPDKSGLPSDRFSAERTGGSVSTLTIQRTQQEDSAVYLCASSLGRAGKETQYFGPGTRLLVL.

This clonotype was recorded many times. The gene calls are TRBV15 and TRBJ2-7; either TRBD1 or TRBD2 may fit D (5 bases each). The CDR3 sequence is 15 residues long. In germline, CDR1 is LNHNV, CDR2 YYDKDF (reference sequence). The V end was cut by 3 bases, the J end by 3 bases, with 15 bases between. The CDR3, as DNA: TGTGCCACCAGCAGGGCCGCTGGGGGTATCTACGAGCAGTACTTC. Its translation is CATSRAAGGIYEQYF.

The chain uses TRBV2 and TRBJ1-1; the D gene is possibly TRBD1 (6 bases). CDR1 and CDR2 from the germline V gene are SNHLY and FYNNEI. This CDR3 region has 13 residues. The ends were cut back, 11 bases at V and 4 bases at J, with 17 bases in the middle. Here the CDR3 DNA reads TGTGCCTGGAGGGAGGGGGAGGGCACTGAAGCTTTCTTT. Translation: CAWREGEGTEAFF.

The chain has TRBV29-1 and TRBJ2-2, with unresolved D. V lost 0 bases to trimming and J lost 2 bases, with 10 bases between them. Germline CDR1 reads SQVTM; CDR2 reads ANQGSEA. The CDR3 loop spans 15 amino acids. The CDR3 here is CSVEDRYGNTGELFF. The CDR3 region has the DNA TGCAGCGTTGAAGATCGATACGGAAACACCGGGGAGCTGTTTTTT.

The genes are TRBV4-1 and TRBJ2-7; unclear D gene. The germline V gene has CDR1 MGHRA and CDR2 YSYEKL. This CDR3 is built from 14 residues. Trimming stripped 4 bases from V and 3 bases from J, with 13 bases between. CDR3 in DNA: TGCGCCAGCAGCCCATCTAAGCACGGCTACGAGCAGTACTTC. It yields the protein CASSPSKHGYEQYF.

This clonotype was seen ten or more times. The DNA for the CDR3 is TGTGCCAGCATGCGGCAGTCCAATCAGCCCCAGCATTTT. Translation gives CASMRQSNQPQHF. The J gene is TRBJ1-5, the V gene TRBV2; D ambiguous. Germline V gives CDR1 SNHLY, CDR2 FYNNEI. Trimming removed 7 bases at V and 3 bases at J, with 10 bases between. The CDR3 extends over 13 amino acids.

This clonotype was recorded once. The rearrangement links TRBV20-1 to TRBJ1-1, with D possibly matching TRBD1 (6 bases). Germline loops: CDR1 DFQATT, CDR2 SNEGSKA (reference sequence). CDR3 length: 13 residues. The CDR3 region has the DNA TGCAGCTCATTTCAACAGGGACGGGCTGAAGCTTTCTTT. Its protein product is CSSFQQGRAEAFF.

The V call is TRBV5-1, the J call TRBJ1-1; D may be TRBD1 (5 bases). CDR3 length: 14 amino acids. V was shortened by 4 bases and J by 5 bases, with 15 bases between the two germline ends. Germline assignment: CDR1 SGHRS and CDR2 YFSETQ. For the CDR3, the DNA is TGCGCCAGCAGCATAAAGTACGGGACTACTGAAGCTTTCTTT. It specifies CASSIKYGTTEAFF.

This clonotype has a count of ten or more. The rearrangement links TRBV9 to TRBJ2-7, with D possibly matching TRBD2 (5 bases). V dropped 0 bases and J dropped 7 bases, with 14 bases sitting between them. The CDR3 contains 14 residues. The germline gives CDR1 SGDLS, CDR2 YYNGEE. The CDR3 loop reads CASSVEARPGEQYF. The DNA of the CDR3 is TGTGCCAGCAGCGTAGAGGCCCGACCGGGGGAGCAGTACTTC.

This clonotype appeared many times. J is TRBJ1-2 and V is TRBV5-6; D might be TRBD1 (5 bases). The CDR3 is 14 residues long. Germline V gene lookup returns CDR1 SGHDT and CDR2 YYEEEE. The V end lost 3 bases, the J end lost 7 bases, and 16 bases lay between the germline ends. The CDR3 sequence: CASSWGLEALGYTF. The CDR3 DNA reads as TGTGCCAGCAGCTGGGGCCTCGAAGCCCTTGGCTACACCTTC.

The rearrangement joins TRBV20-1 to TRBJ1-6; D call uncertain. The length of the CDR3 is 12 residues. Germline CDR1 DFQATT, CDR2 SNEGSKA (reference sequence). V was cut by 2 bases and J by 7 bases, with 6 bases left in between. The CDR3 loop is CSARRSNSPLHF. The CDR3 DNA is TGCAGTGCTAGACGCAGCAATTCACCCCTCCACTTT.

This sequence joins TRBV24-1 and TRBJ2-7, with TRBD1 matching 8 bases. The CDR3 is 14 residues long. The ends lost 3 bases at V and 3 bases at J; junction bases unmatched: 3. Per germline, CDR1 KGHDR and CDR2 SFDVKD. The CDR3 region is CATSDPGTGYEQYF. The CDR3 bases are TGTGCCACCAGTGATCCCGGGACAGGCTACGAGCAGTACTTC.